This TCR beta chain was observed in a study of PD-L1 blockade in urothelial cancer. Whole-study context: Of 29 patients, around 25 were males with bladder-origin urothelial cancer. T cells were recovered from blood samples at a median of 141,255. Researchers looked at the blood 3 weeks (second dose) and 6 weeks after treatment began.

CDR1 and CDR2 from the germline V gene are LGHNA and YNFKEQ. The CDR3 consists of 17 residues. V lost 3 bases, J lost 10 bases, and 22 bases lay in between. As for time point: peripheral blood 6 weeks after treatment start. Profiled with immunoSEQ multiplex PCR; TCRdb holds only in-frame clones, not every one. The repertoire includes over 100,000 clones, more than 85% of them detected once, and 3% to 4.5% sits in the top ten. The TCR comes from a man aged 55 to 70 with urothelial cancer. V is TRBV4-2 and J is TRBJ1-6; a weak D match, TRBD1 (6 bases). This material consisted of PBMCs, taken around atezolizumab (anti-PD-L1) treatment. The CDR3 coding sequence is TGTGCCAGCAGCCAGAGAGGGGGGGTTGGGTCTTCATCACCCCTCCACTTT. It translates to CASSQRGGVGSSSPLHF.